This TCR beta chain was identified during a study of T cells in localized non-small cell lung cancer. Findings of the study overall: Measurement of T cell clonality placed uninvolved adjacent lung highest, above the level in tumor. Sequence data derive from only one tumor region, so heterogeneity remains possible. Appearance in adjacent lung was seen for a median around 61 of the top 100 tumor clones. Greater blood T cell density accompanied longer overall survival.

This CDR3 contains 16 residues. Looked up from germline, CDR1 is MDHEN and CDR2 is SYDVKM. Trimming removed 8 bases at V and 1 base at J, with 20 bases between. Regarding this clone: What it binds is not known.

Assay: immunoSEQ multiplex PCR; the TCRdb copy retains only in-frame clones and omits some. The sample lists approximately 88,000 clones, more than 75% occurring once. Sequenced material: PBMCs, taken before any cancer treatment. This clonotype was sampled from a woman aged 35 to 70 with stage II squamous cell lung carcinoma. The rearrangement links TRBV28 to TRBJ2-5, with D perhaps TRBD2 (7 bases). CDR3 sequence reads: CASPRPHGGPQETQYF. Here the CDR3 DNA reads TGTGCCAGCCCTCGCCCCCACGGGGGGCCCCAAGAGACCCAGTACTTC.